Detailed here is one T cell receptor (beta chain). Its target is not known. The sample is drawn from a study of cytomegalovirus exposure and HLA in healthy donors. The study's findings and limits: TCR clusters originating in the first cohort tended to co-occur in the 120 validation repertoires, according to a later analysis.

This table comes from immunoSEQ multiplex PCR, and its TCRdb copy is limited to in-frame clones, with some not included. The repertoire holds more than 120,000 clones, with around nine tenths as singletons. The ends lost 4 bases at V and 4 bases at J; junction bases unmatched: 7. The V gene's germline CDR1 is SGHDT and CDR2 YYEEEE. CDR3 size: 14 residues. Sequencing was done on a sample of PBMCs. The gene calls are TRBV5-6 and TRBJ2-7, with 8 bases that match TRBD2. This sequence originates from a man younger than 35 in good health and CMV-seropositive. In DNA form, the CDR3 reads TGTGCCAGCAGCCCACTCGAGCGGGAGTACGAGCAGTACTTC. Amino acids: CASSPLEREYEQYF.